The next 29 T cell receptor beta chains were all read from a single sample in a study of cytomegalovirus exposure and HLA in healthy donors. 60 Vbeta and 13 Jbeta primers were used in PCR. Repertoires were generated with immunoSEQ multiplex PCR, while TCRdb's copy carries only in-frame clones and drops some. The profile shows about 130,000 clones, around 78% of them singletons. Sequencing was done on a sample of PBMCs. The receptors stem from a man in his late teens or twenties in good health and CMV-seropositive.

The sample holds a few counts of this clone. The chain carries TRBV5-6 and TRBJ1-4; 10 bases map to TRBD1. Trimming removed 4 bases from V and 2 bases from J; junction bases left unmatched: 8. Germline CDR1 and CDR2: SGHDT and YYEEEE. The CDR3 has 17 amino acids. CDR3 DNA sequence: TGTGCCAGCAGCCACAGACAGGGGGCAAGCACTAATGAAAAACTGTTTTTT. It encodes CASSHRQGASTNEKLFF.

The chain's CDR3 is CASSSLPGQGVEQYF. CDR3 DNA sequence: TGCGCCAGCAGCTCATTACCGGGACAGGGGGTCGAGCAGTACTTC. The V call is TRBV5-1, the J call TRBJ2-7; TRBD1 aligns across 11 bases. V gave up 3 bases and J gave up 6 bases; unmatched junction bases: 8. CDR3 length: 15 amino acids. In germline, CDR1 is SGHRS, CDR2 YFSETQ.

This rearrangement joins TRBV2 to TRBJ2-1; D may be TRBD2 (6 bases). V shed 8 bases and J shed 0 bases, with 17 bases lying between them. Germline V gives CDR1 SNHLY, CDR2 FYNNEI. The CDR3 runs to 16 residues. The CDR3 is CASAPPGVSSYNEQFF. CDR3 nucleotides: TGTGCCAGCGCCCCGCCGGGGGTAAGCTCCTACAATGAGCAGTTCTTC.

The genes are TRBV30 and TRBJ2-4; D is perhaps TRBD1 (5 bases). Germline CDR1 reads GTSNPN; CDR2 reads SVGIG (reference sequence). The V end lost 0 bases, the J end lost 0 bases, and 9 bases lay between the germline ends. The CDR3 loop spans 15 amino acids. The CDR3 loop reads CAWSVDRLAKNIQYF. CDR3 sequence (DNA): TGTGCCTGGAGTGTTGACAGATTAGCCAAAAACATTCAGTACTTC.

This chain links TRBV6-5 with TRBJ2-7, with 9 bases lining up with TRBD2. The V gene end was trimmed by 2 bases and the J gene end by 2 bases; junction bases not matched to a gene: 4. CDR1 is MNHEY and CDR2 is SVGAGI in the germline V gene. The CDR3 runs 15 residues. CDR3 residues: CASSYAGGLTYEQYF. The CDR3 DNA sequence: TGTGCCAGCAGTTACGCGGGGGGGCTCACCTACGAGCAGTACTTC.

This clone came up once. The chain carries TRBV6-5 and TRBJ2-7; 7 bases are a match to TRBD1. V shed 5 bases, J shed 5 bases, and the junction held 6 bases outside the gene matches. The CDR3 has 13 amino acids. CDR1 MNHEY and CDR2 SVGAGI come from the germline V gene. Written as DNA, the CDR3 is TGTGCCAGCAGTCCCGGGACAGCAAACGAGCAGTACTTC. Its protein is CASSPGTANEQYF.

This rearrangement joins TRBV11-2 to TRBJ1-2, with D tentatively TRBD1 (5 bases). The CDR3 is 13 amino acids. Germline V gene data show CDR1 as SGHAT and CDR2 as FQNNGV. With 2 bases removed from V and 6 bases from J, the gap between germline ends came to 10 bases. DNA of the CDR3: TGTGCCAGCAGCTTAAGTCGACAGAATGGCTACACCTTC. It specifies CASSLSRQNGYTF. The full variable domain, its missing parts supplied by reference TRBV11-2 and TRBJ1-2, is EAGVAQSPRYKIIEKRQSVAFWCNPISGHATLYWYQQILGQGPKLLIQFQNNGVVDDSQLPKDRFSAERLKGVDSTLKIQPAKLEDSAVYLCASSLSRQNGYTFGSGTRLTVV.

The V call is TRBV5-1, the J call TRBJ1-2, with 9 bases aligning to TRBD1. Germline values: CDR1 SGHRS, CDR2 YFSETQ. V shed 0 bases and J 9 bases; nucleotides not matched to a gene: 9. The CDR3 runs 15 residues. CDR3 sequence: CASSLGDRERWSYTF. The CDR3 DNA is TGCGCCAGCAGCTTGGGGGACAGGGAGAGATGGAGCTACACCTTC.

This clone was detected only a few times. CDR3 nucleotides: TGTGCCAGCAGTTACGGCGGGAACACTGAAGCTTTCTTT. Translated: CASSYGGNTEAFF. This chain uses TRBV6-6 with TRBJ1-1; no clear D. Trimming removed 2 bases from V and 1 base from J, with 5 bases in between. The germline V gene has CDR1 MNHNY and CDR2 SVGAGI (reference sequence). The CDR3 length is 13 residues.

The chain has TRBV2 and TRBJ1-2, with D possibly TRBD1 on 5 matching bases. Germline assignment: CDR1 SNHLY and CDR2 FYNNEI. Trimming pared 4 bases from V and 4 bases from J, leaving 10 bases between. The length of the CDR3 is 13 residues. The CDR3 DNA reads TGTGCCAGCAGTGCTACAGGATTCTATGGCTACACCTTC. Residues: CASSATGFYGYTF.

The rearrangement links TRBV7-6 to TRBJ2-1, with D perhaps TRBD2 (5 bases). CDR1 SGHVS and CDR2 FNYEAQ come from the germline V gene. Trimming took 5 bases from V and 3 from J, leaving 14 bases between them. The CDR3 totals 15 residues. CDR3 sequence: CASSPEVGDYNEQFF. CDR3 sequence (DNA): TGTGCCAGCAGCCCAGAGGTCGGGGACTACAATGAGCAGTTCTTC.

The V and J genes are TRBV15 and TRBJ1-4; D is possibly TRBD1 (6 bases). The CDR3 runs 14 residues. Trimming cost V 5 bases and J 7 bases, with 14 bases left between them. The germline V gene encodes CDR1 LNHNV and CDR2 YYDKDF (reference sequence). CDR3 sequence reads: CATSRAGDGEKLFF. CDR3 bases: TGTGCCACCAGCCGGGCAGGGGATGGTGAAAAACTGTTTTTT.

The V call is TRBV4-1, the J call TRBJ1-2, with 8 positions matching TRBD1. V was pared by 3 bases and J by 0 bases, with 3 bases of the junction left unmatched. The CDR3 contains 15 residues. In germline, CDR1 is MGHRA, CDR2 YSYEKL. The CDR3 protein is CASSQETGANYGYTF. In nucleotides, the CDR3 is TGCGCCAGCAGCCAGGAGACAGGGGCTAACTATGGCTACACCTTC.

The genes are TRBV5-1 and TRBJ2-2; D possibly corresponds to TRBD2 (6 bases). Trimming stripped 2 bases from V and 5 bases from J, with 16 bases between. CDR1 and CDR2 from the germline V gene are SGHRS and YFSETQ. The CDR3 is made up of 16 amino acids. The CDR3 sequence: CASSLNGGVETGELFF. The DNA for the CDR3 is TGCGCCAGCAGCTTAAATGGAGGGGTAGAGACCGGGGAGCTGTTTTTT.

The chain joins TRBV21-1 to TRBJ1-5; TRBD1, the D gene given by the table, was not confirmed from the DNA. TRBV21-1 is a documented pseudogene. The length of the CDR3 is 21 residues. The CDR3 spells CASSKARRSGTASYSNQPQHF. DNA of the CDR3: TGTGCCAGCAGCAAAGCGCGAAGGAGTGGGACAGCTTCTTATAGCAATCAGCCCCAGCATTTT.

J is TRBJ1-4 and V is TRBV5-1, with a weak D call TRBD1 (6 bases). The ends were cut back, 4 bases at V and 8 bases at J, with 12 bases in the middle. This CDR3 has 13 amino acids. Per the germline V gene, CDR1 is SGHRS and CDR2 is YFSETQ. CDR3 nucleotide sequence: TGCGCCAGCAGCCTCTTAACAGGGGAAAAACTGTTTTTT. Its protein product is CASSLLTGEKLFF.

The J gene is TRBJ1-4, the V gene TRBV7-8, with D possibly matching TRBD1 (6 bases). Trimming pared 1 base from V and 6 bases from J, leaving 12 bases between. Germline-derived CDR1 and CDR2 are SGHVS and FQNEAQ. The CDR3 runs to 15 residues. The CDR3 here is CASSLGGGSYEKLFF. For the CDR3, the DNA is TGTGCCAGCAGCTTAGGGGGGGGCAGTTATGAAAAACTGTTTTTT.

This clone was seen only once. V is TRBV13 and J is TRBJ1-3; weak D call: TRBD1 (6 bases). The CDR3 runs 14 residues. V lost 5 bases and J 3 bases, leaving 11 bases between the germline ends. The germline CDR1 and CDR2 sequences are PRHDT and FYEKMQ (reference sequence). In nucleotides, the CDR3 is TGTGCCAGCAGCCGCCAGGGGAATGGAAACACCATATATTTT. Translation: CASSRQGNGNTIYF.

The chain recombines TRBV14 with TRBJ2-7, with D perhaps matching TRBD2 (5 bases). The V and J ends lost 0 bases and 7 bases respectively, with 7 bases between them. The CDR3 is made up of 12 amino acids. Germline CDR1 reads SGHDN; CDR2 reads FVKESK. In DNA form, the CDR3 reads TGTGCCAGCAGCCAAGAACCGGGGGAGCAGTACTTC. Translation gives CASSQEPGEQYF.

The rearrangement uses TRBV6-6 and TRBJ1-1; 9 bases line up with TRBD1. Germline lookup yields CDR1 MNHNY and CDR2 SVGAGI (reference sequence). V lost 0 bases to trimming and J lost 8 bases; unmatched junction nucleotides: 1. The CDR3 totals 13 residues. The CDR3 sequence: CASSYSGTGEAFF. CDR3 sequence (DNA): TGTGCCAGCAGTTACTCGGGGACAGGGGAAGCTTTCTTT.

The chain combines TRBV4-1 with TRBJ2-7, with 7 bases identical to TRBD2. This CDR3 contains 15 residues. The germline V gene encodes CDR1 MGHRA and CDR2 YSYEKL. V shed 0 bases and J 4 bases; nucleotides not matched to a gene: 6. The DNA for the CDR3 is TGCGCCAGCAGCCAAGATAACCTCGGGGGGTACGAGCAGTACTTC. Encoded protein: CASSQDNLGGYEQYF.

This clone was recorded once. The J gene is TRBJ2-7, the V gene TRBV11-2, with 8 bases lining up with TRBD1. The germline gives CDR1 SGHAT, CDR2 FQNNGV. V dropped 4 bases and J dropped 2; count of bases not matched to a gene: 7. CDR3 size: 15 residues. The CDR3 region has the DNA TGTGCCAGCAGCTCACGGACAGGGCTTCCCTACGAGCAGTACTTC. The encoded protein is CASSSRTGLPYEQYF.

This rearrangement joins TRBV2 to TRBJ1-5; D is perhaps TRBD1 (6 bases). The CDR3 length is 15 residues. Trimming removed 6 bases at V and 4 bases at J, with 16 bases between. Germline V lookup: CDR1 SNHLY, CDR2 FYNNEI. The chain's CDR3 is CASRLRDIGNQPQHF. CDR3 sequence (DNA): TGTGCCAGCAGATTGAGGGACATAGGGAATCAGCCCCAGCATTTT.

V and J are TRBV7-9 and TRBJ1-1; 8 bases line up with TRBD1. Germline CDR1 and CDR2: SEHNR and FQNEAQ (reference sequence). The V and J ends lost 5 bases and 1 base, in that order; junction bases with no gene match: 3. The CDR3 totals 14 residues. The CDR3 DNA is TGTGCCAGCAGCCAGGGACAGGCGAACACTGAAGCTTTCTTT. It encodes CASSQGQANTEAFF.

CDR3 amino acids: CASSSDSILTDTQYF. For the CDR3, the DNA is TGTGCCAGCAGCAGTGACAGTATCCTCACAGATACGCAGTATTTT. The V and J genes are TRBV5-6 and TRBJ2-3, with D maybe TRBD1 (5 bases). V lost 4 bases, J lost 2 bases, and 14 bases lay in between. Germline CDR1 is SGHDT and CDR2 is YYEEEE. This CDR3 is 15 amino acids long.

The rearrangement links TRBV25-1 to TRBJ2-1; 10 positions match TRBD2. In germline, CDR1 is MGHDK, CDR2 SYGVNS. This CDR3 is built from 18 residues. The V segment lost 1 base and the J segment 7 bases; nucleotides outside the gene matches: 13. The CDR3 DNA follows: TGTGCCAGCAGTGAATTGGCGGGAGCGGGGGGGCTCAAGAATGAGCAGTTCTTC. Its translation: CASSELAGAGGLKNEQFF.

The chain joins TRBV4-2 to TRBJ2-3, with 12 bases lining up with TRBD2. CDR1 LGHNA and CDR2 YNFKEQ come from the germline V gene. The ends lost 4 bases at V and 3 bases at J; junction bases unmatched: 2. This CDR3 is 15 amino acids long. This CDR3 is CASSRTSGETDTQYF. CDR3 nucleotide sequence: TGTGCCAGCAGCCGGACTAGCGGGGAAACAGATACGCAGTATTTT.

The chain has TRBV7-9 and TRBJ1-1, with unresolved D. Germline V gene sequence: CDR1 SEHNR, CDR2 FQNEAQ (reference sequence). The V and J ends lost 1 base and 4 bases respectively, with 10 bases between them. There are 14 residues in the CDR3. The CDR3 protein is CASSLDSRVTEAFF. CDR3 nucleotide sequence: TGTGCCAGCAGCTTAGACAGCAGAGTCACTGAAGCTTTCTTT.

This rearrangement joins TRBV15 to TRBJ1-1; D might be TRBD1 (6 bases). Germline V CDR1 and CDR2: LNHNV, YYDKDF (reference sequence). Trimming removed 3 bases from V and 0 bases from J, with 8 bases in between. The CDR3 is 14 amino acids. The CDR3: CATSRDSLNTEAFF. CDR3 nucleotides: TGTGCCACCAGCAGGGACAGTTTGAACACTGAAGCTTTCTTT.